The source of this T cell receptor beta chain is a study of T cell repertoires in ileal Crohn's disease (dated by TCRdb to between 2018 and 2020). For the study in its entirety: The median duration of disease was approximately 7.9 years, and at the time of surgery 30% to 35% of patients were active smokers. Every patient underwent surgery because of a complication, which was stricturing disease in around 60% of cases and penetrating disease in about 39%. Postoperative therapy was given to about half of the patients, with thiopurines administered to 11 patients and anti-TNF agents administered to approximately 20 patients. Neoterminal ileum biopsies obtained at postoperative colonoscopy were designated as M6 samples. TCR repertoire analysis was performed in 45 to 65 Crohn's disease patients drawn from a prospective multicentre cohort. The study ran alongside a multicentre cohort designed to identify predictors of early endoscopic recurrence after ileocolonic resection. Endoscopic postoperative recurrence was defined as a Rutgeerts score above i0. A total of around 170 mucosal samples from around 57 patients were sequenced, collected from several sites on the surgical specimen as well as at postoperative endoscopy. General study outcomes and caveats: Higher high-frequency clone percentages at surgery were associated with endoscopic recurrence; all patients with clonality above 26.8% (18/57) had recurrence. Only a subgroup of patients, of unstated size, had their mucosal CD4 and CD8 T cells sorted and sequenced. Postoperative endoscopy was performed at varying times within the first year after surgery, with a median delay of roughly 6.3 months. More high-frequency clones were carried by sorted CD8 T cells than by CD4 T cells, suggesting that mucosal expansions were mainly CD8. Patients who were active smokers at surgery had a significantly higher proportion of clonal expansions than non-smokers (around 24% vs 18%, p=0.02).

On this clone: There is no known antigen for this receptor. Per-base qualities were not stored, and no clone one base away is much larger.

Read against the paper, the sample's time point label means: neoterminal ileum biopsy at postoperative endoscopy, about 6 months after surgery. To be eligible, patients had to be adults with ileal or ileocolonic Crohn's disease and an indication for ileocolonic resection. Whole ileal mucosal biopsies were stored frozen at -80°C before DNA extraction. Genomic DNA was isolated from frozen whole biopsies using a TRizol-based method, and the DNA was quantified with a NanoDrop 2000 spectrophotometer. For commercial TCRB immunosequencing, around 0.5 micrograms of biopsy DNA were submitted for each sample. CDR3 regions were amplified from genomic DNA by Adaptive Biotechnology using a two-step, amplification bias-controlled multiplex PCR. Primers covering every V and J gene segment were used in the first PCR, while barcodes and Illumina adapters were added in the second PCR. CDR3 libraries were sequenced on an Illumina instrument. On the study's bioinformatics: The analysis used both the pipelines supplied by the vendor and custom analysis of the raw data in R/Bioconductor with R version 3.3.0. Clonality, which ranges from 0 to 1, was calculated as the inverse of the normalised Shannon entropy across all productive clones. High-frequency clones were defined as the repertoire share of the top 100 clones, retaining only clones passing a 95% confidence test. Overlap between samples was measured with the Morisita-Horn index, while repertoire diversity was measured with the Simpson index. Not all clones reach the TCRdb copy of this immuneACCESS table, which keeps in-frame sequences only. Checked studies attribute under half of the gap to unresolved V genes and leave the rest unexplained. V and J calls and clone size are copied from that table; D and trimming were computed from the DNA. The sample table contains about 13,000 clones; only one count was recorded for 60% to 70% of them. Over 8.5% of the sample rests with the top ten.

As encoded in the germline V gene, CDR1 is SGHRS while CDR2 is YFSETQ. There are 14 amino acids in the CDR3, from cysteine to phenylalanine inclusive. Just the 42-base CDR3 DNA is kept, in frame starting at base 1. V is trimmed back by 5 bases and J by 5 bases, and the junction contains 7 bases that no gene match accounts for. This clonotype was obtained from an adult with Crohn's disease. The rearranged segments are TRBV5-1 and TRBJ2-5; 9 bases in the junction line up with TRBD1. Sequencing was done on a sample of ileal tissue. The base sequence is TGCGCCAGCAGTCCGGGACAGGGCACGGAGACCCAGTACTTC. Its coded protein is CASSPGQGTETQYF.